This T cell receptor beta chain was sequenced during a study of cytomegalovirus exposure and HLA in healthy donors. About the study: Membership in the Caucasian-associated ancestry cluster was found for 81% of approximately 400 genotyped donors.

PCR primers comprised 60 Vbeta and 13 Jbeta primers. Method: immunoSEQ multiplex PCR; TCRdb's copy keeps in-frame clones and lacks some. The table records 95,000 to 150,000 clones, around 80% of them present only once. Losses at the gene ends were 4 bases for V and 7 bases for J; bases not matched to a gene: 8. Germline CDR1 reads SGHDT; CDR2 reads YYEEEE. CDR3 length equals 13 residues. Study conclusions and caveats: One variant, a missense change in DCLRE1C, was linked in a later analysis to TCR beta V- and J-gene trimming. A later analysis found most CMV-associated TCR beta chains apparently HLA-restricted. Donors belonging to an Asian-associated ancestry cluster reportedly showed fewer N-insertions in productive TCRs than the approximately 670-donor mean, according to what a later analysis found.

Points on this clone: Its antigen is unknown.

Specimen: PBMCs. The TCR was taken from a man aged 25 to 45 in good health and CMV-seropositive. The chain employs TRBV5-6 and TRBJ2-7; 7 bases match TRBD1. The CDR3 sequence is CASSQGVVGEQYF. The CDR3 coding sequence is TGTGCCAGCAGCCAGGGGGTTGTCGGAGAGCAGTACTTC.